Each of the 12 T cell receptor beta chains below was sequenced from the same sample in a study of T cells after yellow fever vaccination. TCRdb passed the 5' RACE reads through MiXCR, listing each CDR3 protein once. The repertoire holds fewer than 450,000 distinct CDR3 sequences, with approximately 4% as singletons. The sample in question was PBMCs, obtained 5 days after the yellow fever booster vaccination. Receptors originate from a young man who received the YFV17D yellow fever vaccine.

This clonotype was seen many times. The chain links TRBV9 to TRBJ1-5; no firm D call. The CDR3 extends over 16 amino acids. Deletions cut 0 bases from V and 2 bases from J, with 12 bases between. Germline V gene lookup returns CDR1 SGDLS and CDR2 YYNGEE. The CDR3 DNA follows: TGTGCCAGCAGCGTAGGCCCCTTCGGGGGCAATCAGCCCCAGCATTTT. It specifies CASSVGPFGGNQPQHF.

This clonotype was observed a handful of times. J is TRBJ2-5 and V is TRBV30, with 8 bases matching TRBD2. The CDR3 has 13 residues. The V gene end was trimmed by 7 bases and the J gene end by 0 bases; junction bases not matched to a gene: 4. Germline CDR1 is GTSNPN and CDR2 is SVGIG (reference sequence). The CDR3 nucleotides are TGTGCCTCCGGGGGGGGGAACCAAGAGACCCAGTACTTC. The encoded protein is CASGGGNQETQYF.

This clonotype was seen more than once but under ten times. CDR3: CASSESLQGVASQPQHF. The CDR3 coding sequence is TGCGCCAGCAGTGAGTCTCTTCAGGGGGTTGCGAGTCAGCCCCAGCATTTT. The rearrangement links TRBV10-2 to TRBJ1-5; 7 nucleotides line up with TRBD1. This CDR3 contains 17 residues. With 0 bases clipped from V and 6 bases from J, the junction kept 11 bases outside the gene matches. From germline, CDR1 is WSHSY and CDR2 SAAADI.

Many counts were recorded for this clonotype. The chain has TRBV11-2 and TRBJ2-7, with D possibly called TRBD1 or TRBD2 (6 bases each). Germline V gives CDR1 SGHAT, CDR2 FQNNGV. This CDR3 comprises 14 residues. Trimming took off 3 bases at V and 4 bases at J, with 13 bases between the two ends. Here the CDR3 DNA reads TGTGCCAGCAGCTTGGGCCCGGGGGCTTACGAGCAGTACTTC. Its protein is CASSLGPGAYEQYF.

The chain carries TRBV7-9 and TRBJ1-2, with D unclear. Deletions cut 4 bases from V and 4 bases from J, with 22 bases between. The CDR3 spans 17 residues. Germline V lookup: CDR1 SEHNR, CDR2 FQNEAQ (reference sequence). DNA of the CDR3: TGTGCCAGCAGCTCCGTCATTAACAGACAAAAGGGCTATGGCTACACCTTC. Encoded protein: CASSSVINRQKGYGYTF.

In its sample, this clonotype was seen many times. The genes are TRBV10-2 and TRBJ2-5; 12 bases match TRBD2. Germline V CDR1 and CDR2: WSHSY, SAAADI. With 6 bases clipped from V and 5 bases from J, the junction kept 4 bases outside the gene matches. The CDR3 is 14 residues long. Here the CDR3 DNA reads TGCGCCAGCAGGGCCGGGACTAGCGGGGAGACCCAGTACTTC. Translation: CASRAGTSGETQYF.

Ten or more counts support this clonotype. The chain recombines TRBV5-1 with TRBJ2-3; 12 bases fit TRBD2. Unmatched junction bases numbered 11, after V lost 7 bases and J lost 5 bases. The CDR3 totals 16 residues. Germline CDR1 and CDR2: SGHRS and YFSETQ. CDR3: CASHRGLAGTRDTQYF. Here the CDR3 DNA reads TGCGCCAGCCACCGAGGACTAGCGGGGACAAGAGATACGCAGTATTTT.

The table lists this clonotype with many counts. V usage is TRBV20-1 and J usage is TRBJ2-5; D may correspond to TRBD1 or TRBD2 (7 bases each). With 6 bases removed from V and 4 bases from J, the gap between germline ends came to 15 bases. This CDR3 has 13 amino acids. CDR1 and CDR2 (germline): DFQATT, SNEGSKA (reference sequence). The CDR3: CSARRGGIETQYF. Written as DNA, the CDR3 is TGCAGTGCCCGCAGGGGGGGGATAGAGACCCAGTACTTC.

This clonotype occurred many times. V usage is TRBV28 and J usage is TRBJ1-5; 7 bases match TRBD1. The germline V gene encodes CDR1 MDHEN and CDR2 SYDVKM. This CDR3 has 15 residues. V was pared by 3 bases and J by 7 bases, with 9 bases of the junction left unmatched. CDR3 DNA: TGTGCCAGCAGTTTTAGGGACAGACCGGGGCAGCCCCAGCATTTT. This translates into CASSFRDRPGQPQHF.

This clonotype was observed a handful of times. V gene TRBV7-7 combines with J gene TRBJ2-7; D not certain. V was cut by 3 bases and J by 7 bases, with 19 bases left in between. The CDR3 totals 15 residues. Germline assignment: CDR1 SSHAT and CDR2 FNYEAQ (reference sequence). The CDR3 coding sequence is TGTGCCAGCAGCTTCGAGTTACGGACCTCTCAGGAGCAGTACTTC. Its translation is CASSFELRTSQEQYF.

The sample holds many counts of this clonotype. The chain employs TRBV5-6 and TRBJ1-1, with D hard to call. Germline V gene lookup returns CDR1 SGHDT and CDR2 YYEEEE. The CDR3 covers 12 residues. V gave up 3 bases and J gave up 3 bases, with 6 bases separating them. The CDR3 spells CASSSYDTEAFF. CDR3 in DNA: TGTGCCAGCAGCTCATATGACACTGAAGCTTTCTTT.

The chain uses TRBV7-2 and TRBJ2-1; D is tentatively TRBD1 or TRBD2 (6 bases each). Trimming removed 1 base at V and 7 bases at J, with 20 bases between. CDR3 length: 17 residues. The germline CDR1 and CDR2 sequences are SGHTA and FQGNSA. The CDR3 nucleotides read TGTGCCAGCAGCTTAGTCGTTCTGGGGGGCCTTGGGAATGAGCAGTTCTTC. Translation: CASSLVVLGGLGNEQFF.